These 18 T cell receptor beta chains came from one sample sequenced in a study of CD8+CD57+ T cells in acquired aplastic anemia. Patients who underwent sequencing had shown CD8+CD57+ cell expansion by flow cytometry. For CDR3 and TCR beta VDJ profiling, genomic DNA was the template used. MiXCR was run by TCRdb on the reads, yielding one entry per CDR3 protein. This sample has approximately 130,000 distinct CDR3 sequences, with approximately 61% found just once. Sequenced material: sorted CD4+, CD8+, or CD8+CD57+ T cells (not recorded which) from PBMCs. Every receptor here comes from a human donor with aplastic anemia.

The chain is built from TRBV24-1 and TRBJ2-7, with 7 bases aligning to TRBD1. The CDR3 extends over 12 amino acids. Germline CDR1 reads KGHDR; CDR2 reads SFDVKD. With V trimmed by 2 bases and J by 9 bases, 3 bases remained unmatched. The CDR3 DNA reads as TGTGCCACCAGTGATTCCCACAGGGGGCAGTACTTC. Translated: CATSDSHRGQYF.

The chain combines TRBV5-4 with TRBJ2-3, with D maybe TRBD2 (6 bases). The CDR3 sequence is 16 residues long. The V end was cut by 6 bases, the J end by 4 bases, with 21 bases between. The germline gives CDR1 SGHNT, CDR2 YYREEE (reference sequence). CDR3 sequence (DNA): TGTGCCAGCAACTCCCGGGGGAGCGGAGGGGCAGATACGCAGTATTTT. This encodes CASNSRGSGGADTQYF.

V and J are TRBV7-6 and TRBJ1-1, with TRBD1 matching over 9 bases. Germline CDR1 SGHVS, CDR2 FNYEAQ. The CDR3 is made up of 14 amino acids. With V trimmed by 3 bases and J by 5 bases, 4 bases remained unmatched. The CDR3 DNA sequence: TGTGCCAGCAGCTTCGGGACAGGGCAAACTGAAGCTTTCTTT. Translated, it gives CASSFGTGQTEAFF. The entire variable domain, with the rest obtained from reference TRBV7-6 and TRBJ1-1, is as follows: GAGVSQSPRYKVTKRGQDVALRCDPISGHVSLYWYRQALGQGPEFLTYFNYEAQQDKSGLPNDRFSAERPEGSISTLTIQRTEQRDSAMYRCASSFGTGQTEAFFGQGTRLTVV.

This chain links TRBV29-1 with TRBJ2-2; unclear D gene. The germline CDR1 and CDR2 sequences are SQVTM and ANQGSEA. The CDR3 consists of 12 residues. V shed 1 base and J shed 6 bases, with 6 bases lying between them. The DNA of the CDR3 is TGCAGCGTTGAAGCTAGGGCCGGGGAGCTGTTTTTT. Protein product: CSVEARAGELFF.

This chain connects TRBV24-1 to TRBJ1-2; D is uncertain. The CDR3 is 13 residues long. The germline CDR1 and CDR2 sequences are KGHDR and SFDVKD. V was pared by 4 bases and J by 5 bases, with 10 bases between. The CDR3 spells CATSDPGLYGYTF. The DNA for the CDR3 is TGTGCCACCAGTGACCCCGGGTTGTATGGCTACACCTTC.

This chain connects TRBV19 to TRBJ2-1; D possibly corresponds to TRBD2 (5 bases). Trimming pared 3 bases from V and 8 bases from J, leaving 14 bases between. Germline V gene data show CDR1 as LNHDA and CDR2 as SQIVND (reference sequence). The CDR3 has 14 amino acids. Written as DNA, the CDR3 is TGTGCCAGTAGTATTGACGGACTTCGGGATGAGCAGTTCTTC. It codes for CASSIDGLRDEQFF. The complete variable domain, with remaining parts taken from reference TRBV19 and TRBJ2-1, reads DGGITQSPKYLFRKEGQNVTLSCEQNLNHDAMYWYRQDPGQGLRLIYYSQIVNDFQKGDIAEGYSVSREKKESFPLTVTSAQKNPTAFYLCASSIDGLRDEQFFGPGTRLTVL.

This clonotype showed up many times. The gene calls are TRBV15 and TRBJ2-7; D remains ambiguous. Trimming stripped 0 bases from V and 3 bases from J, with 12 bases between. This CDR3 contains 15 residues. The V gene's germline CDR1 is LNHNV and CDR2 YYDKDF (reference sequence). Written as DNA, the CDR3 is TGTGCCACCAGCAGAGAGTATGGGCCCAACTACGAGCAGTACTTC. It encodes CATSREYGPNYEQYF.

This sequence joins TRBV19 and TRBJ1-6; D call uncertain. The V end lost 5 bases, the J end lost 10 bases, and 12 bases lay between the germline ends. Germline CDR1 is LNHDA and CDR2 is SQIVND (reference sequence). The CDR3 has 13 residues. Here the CDR3 DNA reads TGTGCCAGTAGTTCTGAAATGGGGTCACCCCTCCACTTT. Translated, it gives CASSSEMGSPLHF.

This chain links TRBV7-2 with TRBJ1-5, with 8 bases fitting TRBD1. The CDR3 has 14 residues. Germline loops: CDR1 SGHTA, CDR2 FQGNSA. After removal of 6 bases from V and 7 bases from J, the junction contained 8 bases not matched to a gene. The CDR3 coding sequence is TGTGCCAGCAGTCAGGGGGCAGGGCGGCAGCCCCAGCATTTT. Its protein product is CASSQGAGRQPQHF.

V and J are TRBV10-1 and TRBJ1-4, with TRBD1 matching over 7 bases. The germline gives CDR1 WNHNN, CDR2 SYGVQD (reference sequence). The trim removed 6 bases at V and 7 bases at J, leaving 8 bases unmatched. CDR3 length equals 14 residues. CDR3 coding DNA: TGCGCCAGCAGCGACACACAGGGGACTGAAAAACTGTTTTTT. Translated: CASSDTQGTEKLFF.

The chain uses TRBV20-1 and TRBJ2-7; D may correspond to TRBD1 or TRBD2 (5 bases each). This CDR3 is 12 amino acids long. With 3 bases removed from V and 3 bases from J, the gap between germline ends came to 9 bases. The germline CDR1 and CDR2 sequences are DFQATT and SNEGSKA (reference sequence). The chain's CDR3 is CSARGDSYEQYF. CDR3 DNA: TGCAGTGCTAGGGGAGACAGCTACGAGCAGTACTTC.

This clonotype showed up just once. The genes are TRBV12-3 or TRBV12-4 and TRBJ1-1; possibly TRBD1 for D (5 bases). This CDR3 has 13 residues. V lost 5 bases to trimming and J lost 4 bases, with 11 bases between them. The CDR3 region is CASSPWGSTEAFF. CDR3 DNA: TGTGCCAGCAGTCCATGGGGCAGCACTGAAGCTTTCTTT.

This chain connects TRBV20-1 to TRBJ2-1; D possibly corresponds to TRBD2 (5 bases). Trimming cost V 3 bases and J 10 bases, with 19 bases left between them. Germline CDR1 DFQATT, CDR2 SNEGSKA (reference sequence). This CDR3 is built from 14 residues. The CDR3: CSASRLASSREQFF. The CDR3 DNA reads TGCAGTGCTAGTCGTCTAGCTTCGAGCCGAGAGCAGTTCTTC.

The chain couples TRBV19 to TRBJ2-7; 7 bases match TRBD2. Germline CDR1 is LNHDA and CDR2 is SQIVND (reference sequence). V shed 6 bases and J 1 base; nucleotides not matched to a gene: 18. This CDR3 has 18 amino acids. The CDR3 is CASSSTTRSAGASYEQYF. The CDR3 DNA follows: TGTGCCAGTAGCTCGACCACGAGGTCGGCGGGAGCGTCCTACGAGCAGTACTTC. Full variable domain (missing parts from reference TRBV19 and TRBJ2-7): DGGITQSPKYLFRKEGQNVTLSCEQNLNHDAMYWYRQDPGQGLRLIYYSQIVNDFQKGDIAEGYSVSREKKESFPLTVTSAQKNPTAFYLCASSSTTRSAGASYEQYFGPGTRLTVT.

This clonotype was seen only once. This sequence joins TRBV24-1 and TRBJ2-3; no firm D call. Germline V gene sequence: CDR1 KGHDR, CDR2 SFDVKD. The CDR3 is 12 amino acids. V was trimmed by 9 bases and J by 0 bases, leaving 6 bases between them. The CDR3 region is CATAASTDTQYF. CDR3 bases: TGTGCCACCGCGGCTAGCACAGATACGCAGTATTTT.

This chain joins TRBV19 and TRBJ2-7; 8 bases map to TRBD1. Germline assignment: CDR1 LNHDA and CDR2 SQIVND (reference sequence). Germline trimming cut 1 base from V and 4 bases from J; bases unmatched to any gene: 3. The CDR3 length is 14 residues. Written as DNA, the CDR3 is TGTGCCAGTAGTATAGGACAGGGGAGGTACGAGCAGTACTTC. Encoded protein: CASSIGQGRYEQYF.

This chain joins TRBV12-3 or TRBV12-4 and TRBJ2-7; 9 bases map to TRBD1. Trimming took 6 bases from V and 3 from J; bases not matched to a gene: 9. The CDR3 runs to 15 residues. The CDR3 DNA reads as TGTGCCAGCAGCCTCACCCCGGACAGGGGCTACGAGCAGTACTTC. Its translation: CASSLTPDRGYEQYF.

This chain connects TRBV15 to TRBJ2-7; possible D gene TRBD1, 6 bases. The CDR3 is 16 amino acids. Per germline, CDR1 LNHNV and CDR2 YYDKDF (reference sequence). The V end lost 3 bases, the J end lost 2 bases, and 17 bases lay between the germline ends. CDR3 sequence reads: CATSSRRETGTYEQYF. In nucleotides, the CDR3 is TGTGCCACCAGCAGCCGCAGAGAAACAGGGACCTACGAGCAGTACTTC.